The rows below give T cell receptor beta chains drawn from one sample of a study of shared clonotypes between healthy human individuals. This table comes from immunoSEQ multiplex PCR, and its TCRdb copy is limited to in-frame clones, with some not included. The repertoire includes about 2.2 million clones, roughly 93% of them detected once, and around 1.8% sits in the top ten. The sequenced material came from naive CD8+ T cells from PBMCs. These receptors came from a man between 18 and 29 years old in good health. Some clones in this sample may be carry-over from other donors' samples. CDR3s include the opening cysteine and the closing phenylalanine or tryptophan. The D gene is left open where the match is weak. Part of the rows lack a size; the others show once, few, many or a class for expanded clones.

d_gene: TRBD1; j_gene: TRBJ2-7; abundance: -; len: 14; v_gene: TRBV28; CDR3aa: CASSPGTANYEQYF; CDR3nt: TGTGCCAGCAGTCCAGGGACAGCCAACTACGAGCAGTACTTC
d_gene: TRBD2; j_gene: TRBJ2-7; abundance: once; len: 16; v_gene: TRBV13; CDR3aa: CASSPTTSGITYEQYF; CDR3nt: TGTGCCAGCAGCCCGACGACTAGCGGGATTACCTACGAGCAGTACTTC
d_gene: -; j_gene: TRBJ1-2; abundance: -; len: 15; v_gene: TRBV19; CDR3aa: CASNRADMTISGYTF; CDR3nt: TGTGCCAGTAATCGGGCCGACATGACTATTTCCGGCTACACCTTC
d_gene: -; j_gene: TRBJ1-1; abundance: few; len: 14; v_gene: TRBV9; CDR3aa: CASSSVGVNTEAFF; CDR3nt: TGTGCCAGCAGCTCCGTTGGGGTGAACACTGAAGCTTTCTTT
d_gene: -; j_gene: TRBJ1-5; abundance: -; len: 14; v_gene: TRBV6-1; CDR3aa: CASSIRGSNQPQHF; CDR3nt: TGTGCCAGCAGCATACGGGGGAGCAATCAGCCCCAGCATTTT
d_gene: -; j_gene: TRBJ1-3; abundance: -; len: 14; v_gene: TRBV5-8; CDR3aa: CASSLQRSGNTIYF; CDR3nt: TGTGCCAGCAGCCTCCAGCGCTCTGGAAACACCATATATTTT
d_gene: TRBD1; j_gene: TRBJ1-5; abundance: -; len: 17; v_gene: TRBV28; CDR3aa: CASSSGPGQEFNQPQHF; CDR3nt: TGTGCCAGCAGTTCTGGTCCGGGACAGGAGTTCAATCAGCCCCAGCATTTT
d_gene: -; j_gene: TRBJ2-7; abundance: -; len: 14; v_gene: TRBV7-8; CDR3aa: CASSLGDKKYEQYF; CDR3nt: TGTGCCAGCAGCTTAGGGGACAAAAAATACGAGCAGTACTTC
d_gene: -; j_gene: TRBJ2-2; abundance: -; len: 10; v_gene: TRBV29-1; CDR3aa: CSVDTGELFF; CDR3nt: TGCAGCGTTGACACCGGGGAGCTGTTTTTT
d_gene: -; j_gene: TRBJ2-7; abundance: -; len: 15; v_gene: TRBV4-1; CDR3aa: CASSPRDTRGYEQYF; CDR3nt: TGCGCCAGCAGCCCTCGGGACACTAGGGGATACGAGCAGTACTTC
d_gene: -; j_gene: TRBJ2-7; abundance: -; len: 15; v_gene: TRBV19; CDR3aa: CASSIRSLGGYEQYF; CDR3nt: TGTGCCAGTAGTATTCGGTCCCTCGGAGGGTACGAGCAGTACTTC
d_gene: TRBD2; j_gene: TRBJ2-3; abundance: once; len: 17; v_gene: TRBV27; CDR3aa: CASRVLGLAGDTDTQYF; CDR3nt: TGTGCCAGCAGGGTACTCGGACTAGCGGGAGATACAGATACGCAGTATTTT
d_gene: TRBD1; j_gene: TRBJ2-2; abundance: -; len: 15; v_gene: TRBV10-1; CDR3aa: CASSERQGEGGELFF; CDR3nt: TGCGCCAGCAGTGAACGACAGGGTGAAGGCGGGGAGCTGTTTTTT
d_gene: TRBD1; j_gene: TRBJ2-7; abundance: -; len: 15; v_gene: TRBV5-1; CDR3aa: CASSSRRDRVDEQYF; CDR3nt: TGCGCCAGCAGCTCGAGACGGGACAGGGTCGACGAGCAGTACTTC
d_gene: -; j_gene: TRBJ1-1; abundance: -; len: 17; v_gene: TRBV19; CDR3aa: CASSTARQEPMNTEAFF; CDR3nt: TGTGCCAGTAGTACCGCCCGACAGGAGCCTATGAACACTGAAGCTTTCTTT
d_gene: -; j_gene: TRBJ2-5; abundance: -; len: 14; v_gene: TRBV6-1; CDR3aa: CASLVEDLQETQYF; CDR3nt: TGTGCCAGCCTGGTGGAGGACTTACAAGAGACCCAGTACTTC
d_gene: TRBD1; j_gene: TRBJ2-1; abundance: -; len: 16; v_gene: TRBV7-9; CDR3aa: CASSRLGDRVSNEQFF; CDR3nt: TGTGCCAGCAGCCGCCTCGGGGACAGGGTGAGCAATGAGCAGTTCTTC
d_gene: TRBD2; j_gene: TRBJ2-1; abundance: -; len: 15; v_gene: TRBV7-9; CDR3aa: CASSPGGARDNEQFF; CDR3nt: TGTGCCAGCAGCCCCGGGGGGGCAAGAGACAATGAGCAGTTCTTC
d_gene: TRBD2; j_gene: TRBJ2-1; abundance: -; len: 15; v_gene: TRBV28; CDR3aa: CASSFRAGAGNEQFF; CDR3nt: TGTGCCAGCAGTTTTAGAGCGGGAGCGGGCAATGAGCAGTTCTTC
d_gene: -; j_gene: TRBJ2-7; abundance: -; len: 13; v_gene: TRBV30; CDR3aa: CAWSVGSRAEQYF; CDR3nt: TGTGCCTGGAGTGTAGGGTCCAGGGCCGAGCAGTACTTC
d_gene: -; j_gene: TRBJ2-3; abundance: once; len: 13; v_gene: TRBV27; CDR3aa: CASRVGGTDTQYF; CDR3nt: TGTGCCAGCAGAGTCGGAGGAACAGATACGCAGTATTTT
d_gene: TRBD1; j_gene: TRBJ2-1; abundance: once; len: 14; v_gene: TRBV6-5; CDR3aa: CASSYRQGVNEQFF; CDR3nt: TGTGCCAGCAGTTATAGACAGGGAGTCAATGAGCAGTTCTTC